This T cell receptor beta chain was recorded in a study of identifying expanded T cells in peripheral blood. Whole-study results and caveats: Across healthy donors, higher total template counts meant significantly greater roughly 2-week count variance. About 1.2 clones differed between technical replicates, versus about 17 and 20 over time.

Germline assignment: CDR1 SGHVS and CDR2 FNYEAQ. The V segment lost 2 bases and the J segment 4 bases; nucleotides outside the gene matches: 12. This CDR3 has 19 amino acids. The table came from immunoSEQ multiplex PCR; TCRdb's copy has only in-frame clones and leaves some out. The sample consists of fewer than 80,000 clones, over 75% of them appearing once. No infections or other immune events were documented during collection. Comment on this clone: Its antigen is currently unknown.

Specimen: blood. This chain links TRBV7-6 with TRBJ2-2; 11 bases agree with TRBD2. The sequence was collected from a person aged 18-70 years in good health. Here the CDR3 reads CASSLRESSGRSSTGELFF. CDR3 DNA sequence: TGTGCCAGCAGCTTAAGGGAATCTAGCGGGAGGTCGAGCACCGGGGAGCTGTTTTTT.